This T cell receptor beta chain came from a study of cytomegalovirus exposure and HLA in healthy donors. The study's findings and limits: Later on, an analysis found that several of the most significant clusters appeared to be linked to common viral pathogens, which included parvovirus B19. Roughly even sequencing depth across donors was the assumption behind the presence/absence analyses. In a later analysis, the majority of CMV-associated beta chains seemingly showed HLA restriction.

PCR amplification relied on 60 Vbeta primers (plus 13 Jbeta primers). Measured with immunoSEQ multiplex PCR; TCRdb has only the in-frame clones, and not every one. Of over 95,000 clones in the sample, around two thirds were seen once. V shed 1 base and J shed 0 bases, with 15 bases lying between them. This CDR3 comprises 17 residues. The V gene's germline CDR1 is SGHDN and CDR2 FVKESK. On this clone itself: No antigen is known for it.

The chain carries TRBV14 and TRBJ1-1; unclear D gene. The sequencing input was PBMCs. This TCR was recovered from a human donor in good health. The CDR3 protein is CASSQARRRRLNTEAFF. As DNA, the CDR3 is TGTGCCAGCAGCCAAGCTCGTCGGAGACGGTTGAACACTGAAGCTTTCTTT.